This T cell receptor beta chain was documented in a study of response to subunit inactivated influenza vaccine. This clonotype was counted many times. TCRdb ran MiXCR on the RT-PCR reads and lists one entry per CDR3 protein. The repertoire includes more than 450,000 distinct CDR3 sequences, approximately 10% of them detected once, and approximately 11% sits in the top ten. The CDR3 totals 12 residues. V was pared by 6 bases and J by 7 bases, with 12 bases between. Germline lookup yields CDR1 SGHRS and CDR2 YFSETQ. This sample was also put to use in a study of T cells expressing NK-cell markers. That source notes: As the method of synthesis, 5'RACE template switching with UMIs yielded TCR beta cDNA. HCMV serostatus: seven of eight sequenced donors positive, one negative. For a few donors, these clonotypes were likewise the leading ones in the CD3+CD56-NKG2C+ fraction.

This TCR derives from a man aged 50-59 years who received an inactivated influenza vaccine. The sequencing here drew on PBMCs from blood, taken on the day of vaccination. V and J are TRBV5-1 and TRBJ2-3, with D perhaps assigned TRBD1 or TRBD2 (6 bases each). CDR3 DNA: TGCGCCAGCATGGGGGGCGCGAATACGCAGTATTTT. Encoded protein: CASMGGANTQYF.